The clone carrying this TCR beta chain showed up just a few times. The data were taken from a study of cytomegalovirus exposure and HLA in healthy donors. Primers included in the PCR were 60 Vbeta and 13 Jbeta primers. Repertoires were generated with immunoSEQ multiplex PCR, while TCRdb's copy carries only in-frame clones and drops some. The repertoire holds roughly 130,000 clones, 61% seen once, with 1.8% in the top ten. Material for sequencing was PBMCs. The sequence was collected from a male donor in good health and CMV-seronegative.

CDR3 in amino acids: CASSSAGTGNEKLFF. DNA of the CDR3: TGTGCCAGCAGCTCGGCCGGGACAGGGAATGAAAAACTGTTTTTT. This chain uses TRBV11-2 with TRBJ1-4; 9 nucleotides agree with TRBD1. The CDR3 is 15 residues long. The V segment lost 4 bases and the J segment 5 bases; nucleotides outside the gene matches: 5. The germline gives CDR1 SGHAT, CDR2 FQNNGV. The whole variable domain, remainder taken from reference TRBV11-2 and TRBJ1-4, is EAGVAQSPRYKIIEKRQSVAFWCNPISGHATLYWYQQILGQGPKLLIQFQNNGVVDDSQLPKDRFSAERLKGVDSTLKIQPAKLEDSAVYLCASSSAGTGNEKLFFGSGTQLSVL.